This is a list of T cell receptor beta chains from one sample in a study of identical twins. In TCRdb, the 5' RACE reads were re-called with MiXCR into one record per CDR3 protein. In the table there are roughly 470,000 distinct CDR3 sequences, more than 13% of which are singletons. The same data also contributed to another study, on yellow fever vaccine responses in identical twins.

Sequencing input: CD4+ T cells sorted from blood. The receptors were sampled from a woman aged 18-29 years in good health. The CDR3 runs from the conserved cysteine through the conserved F or W. D genes are given only for firm matches. Expanded clones are given a class, and other clones once, few, many or no size at all.

CDR3 DNA: TGTGCCAGCAGTTTAAATTCGAAACAAACAGATACGCAGTATTTT; CDR3 protein: CASSLNSKQTDTQYF; J gene: TRBJ2-3; V gene: TRBV12-3/TRBV12-4; clone size: many; D gene: -
CDR3 DNA: TGTGCCAGCAGCCCAAGACCCTGGACTAGCGGCCCCCCAGATACGCAGTATTTT; CDR3 protein: CASSPRPWTSGPPDTQYF; J gene: TRBJ2-3; V gene: TRBV7-8; clone size: few; D gene: TRBD2
CDR3 DNA: TGTGCCAGCAGTCAACTCTCAACTAGCGTCGAGCAGTTCTTC; CDR3 protein: CASSQLSTSVEQFF; J gene: TRBJ2-1; V gene: TRBV9; clone size: -; D gene: TRBD2
CDR3 DNA: TGTGCCAGCAGGGAGGGACTAGCTGTCGGGGAGCTGTTTTTT; CDR3 protein: CASREGLAVGELFF; J gene: TRBJ2-2; V gene: TRBV6-1; clone size: -; D gene: TRBD2
CDR3 DNA: TGTGCCAGTAGTAGGAAAAGGACTAGCGGGGCCTACAATGAGCAGTTCTTC; CDR3 protein: CASSRKRTSGAYNEQFF; J gene: TRBJ2-1; V gene: TRBV19; clone size: few; D gene: TRBD2
CDR3 DNA: TGCGCCAGCAGCCATCTTGGACTAGCGGGGACCCAGTTCTTC; CDR3 protein: CASSHLGLAGTQFF; J gene: TRBJ2-1; V gene: TRBV4-3; clone size: -; D gene: TRBD2
CDR3 DNA: TGTGCCAGTAGTATAACCCCTAGCGGGAGGAAGCAGTTCTTC; CDR3 protein: CASSITPSGRKQFF; J gene: TRBJ2-1; V gene: TRBV19; clone size: few; D gene: TRBD2
CDR3 DNA: TGTGCCAGCAGTTTTAGCGTGACTACAACGAAAAACATTCAGTACTTC; CDR3 protein: CASSFSVTTTKNIQYF; J gene: TRBJ2-4; V gene: TRBV12-3/TRBV12-4; clone size: few; D gene: -
CDR3 DNA: TGCGCCAGCAGCCTTGGAAGAGGGTCCGAGAGCTCCTACGAGCAGTACTTC; CDR3 protein: CASSLGRGSESSYEQYF; J gene: TRBJ2-7; V gene: TRBV5-1; clone size: few; D gene: -
CDR3 DNA: TGTGCCAGCAGTATAGGACAAAGCCAAGAGACCCAGTACTTC; CDR3 protein: CASSIGQSQETQYF; J gene: TRBJ2-5; V gene: TRBV6-1; clone size: -; D gene: -
CDR3 DNA: TGCAGTGCTAGTGGGACTAGTACCGGGGAGCTGTTTTTT; CDR3 protein: CSASGTSTGELFF; J gene: TRBJ2-2; V gene: TRBV20-1; clone size: once; D gene: TRBD2
CDR3 DNA: TGTGCCAGCAGCTTATACACAGGGAATGAGCAGTTCTTC; CDR3 protein: CASSLYTGNEQFF; J gene: TRBJ2-1; V gene: TRBV7-2; clone size: -; D gene: -
CDR3 DNA: TGTGCCAGCAGTTTCAAAATGTCCCACTCTGGGGCCAACGTCCTGACTTTC; CDR3 protein: CASSFKMSHSGANVLTF; J gene: TRBJ2-6; V gene: TRBV27; clone size: -; D gene: -
CDR3 DNA: TGTGCCAGCAGTGAAGAAGGGACCTCCACAGATACGCAGTATTTT; CDR3 protein: CASSEEGTSTDTQYF; J gene: TRBJ2-3; V gene: TRBV2; clone size: -; D gene: -
CDR3 DNA: TGTGCCAGCAGGCCGGGACAGGGGAATGAGCAGTTCTTC; CDR3 protein: CASRPGQGNEQFF; J gene: TRBJ2-1; V gene: TRBV7-6; clone size: few; D gene: TRBD1
CDR3 DNA: TGTGCCACGAGAGGGGGAGCCTACAATGAGCAGTTCTTC; CDR3 protein: CATRGGAYNEQFF; J gene: TRBJ2-1; V gene: TRBV28; clone size: few; D gene: -
CDR3 DNA: TGTGCCAGCAGCTTTCGACAGGATAAAGGCTACACCTTC; CDR3 protein: CASSFRQDKGYTF; J gene: TRBJ1-2; V gene: TRBV7-2; clone size: -; D gene: -
CDR3 DNA: TGCGCCAGCAGCGGCTATCCGGGACTAGCGGGAGGAGATACGCAGTATTTT; CDR3 protein: CASSGYPGLAGGDTQYF; J gene: TRBJ2-3; V gene: TRBV5-1; clone size: few; D gene: TRBD2
CDR3 DNA: TGCGCCAGCAGTCCGCCGGAGGGGCAGAAGAACACTGAAGCTTTCTTT; CDR3 protein: CASSPPEGQKNTEAFF; J gene: TRBJ1-1; V gene: TRBV5-1; clone size: -; D gene: -
CDR3 DNA: TGTGCCTGGAGTGTGAGCAGAGCTAGCACTGAAGCTTTCTTT; CDR3 protein: CAWSVSRASTEAFF; J gene: TRBJ1-1; V gene: TRBV30; clone size: -; D gene: -
CDR3 DNA: TGTGCCAGCAGTCCCAGACACTTTCAAGAGACCCAGTACTTC; CDR3 protein: CASSPRHFQETQYF; J gene: TRBJ2-5; V gene: TRBV28; clone size: -; D gene: -
CDR3 DNA: TGTGCCATCAGTGAAGGGACAGGTGAGCAGTTCTTC; CDR3 protein: CAISEGTGEQFF; J gene: TRBJ2-1; V gene: TRBV10-3; clone size: -; D gene: TRBD1
CDR3 DNA: TGCAGTGCTAGAGATCGGAGCGGGAGATCCTACAATGAGCAGTTCTTC; CDR3 protein: CSARDRSGRSYNEQFF; J gene: TRBJ2-1; V gene: TRBV20-1; clone size: -; D gene: TRBD2
CDR3 DNA: TGTGCCACCACGGGACAGGGAAACACTGAAGCTTTCTTT; CDR3 protein: CATTGQGNTEAFF; J gene: TRBJ1-1; V gene: TRBV10-3; clone size: many; D gene: TRBD1
CDR3 DNA: TGCAGTGCCGTCGGGACTAGTACCTACGAGCAGTACTTC; CDR3 protein: CSAVGTSTYEQYF; J gene: TRBJ2-7; V gene: TRBV20-1; clone size: few; D gene: TRBD2
CDR3 DNA: TGTGCCAGCAGCCCGGATCAGGGTTTCCCTGAGCAGTTCTTC; CDR3 protein: CASSPDQGFPEQFF; J gene: TRBJ2-1; V gene: TRBV7-9; clone size: once; D gene: -
CDR3 DNA: TGCAGCGTTGAAGGGACAGCGGTCTACGAGCAGTACTTC; CDR3 protein: CSVEGTAVYEQYF; J gene: TRBJ2-7; V gene: TRBV29-1; clone size: many; D gene: -
CDR3 DNA: TGTGCCAGCAGCCAAGGCCCGGGACAGGGGAATGAGCAGTTCTTC; CDR3 protein: CASSQGPGQGNEQFF; J gene: TRBJ2-1; V gene: TRBV4-2; clone size: -; D gene: TRBD1
CDR3 DNA: TGTGCCAGCTCACCATTGGACAGTGGGGCCAACGTCCTGACTTTC; CDR3 protein: CASSPLDSGANVLTF; J gene: TRBJ2-6; V gene: TRBV18; clone size: -; D gene: -
CDR3 DNA: TGTGCCAGCAGTTTAATAACGGGACAGGGGGTCGAGCAGTACTTC; CDR3 protein: CASSLITGQGVEQYF; J gene: TRBJ2-7; V gene: TRBV12-3/TRBV12-4; clone size: few; D gene: TRBD1
CDR3 DNA: TGTGCCAGCAGCCAATGGCCGGGACTAGCAACTAGAAGCACAGATACGCAGTATTTT; CDR3 protein: CASSQWPGLATRSTDTQYF; J gene: TRBJ2-3; V gene: TRBV3-1; clone size: few; D gene: TRBD2
CDR3 DNA: TGCGCCAGCAGCTTGGGGTTTACAGGGGGCTACGAGCAGTACTTC; CDR3 protein: CASSLGFTGGYEQYF; J gene: TRBJ2-7; V gene: TRBV5-1; clone size: few; D gene: TRBD1
CDR3 DNA: TGTGCCAGCATCCCTTATGGGTCGGGCTCCGACTACGAGCAGTACTTC; CDR3 protein: CASIPYGSGSDYEQYF; J gene: TRBJ2-7; V gene: TRBV7-4; clone size: -; D gene: -
CDR3 DNA: TGTGCCAGCAGGGGGGGCGAGCAGCCCCAGCATTTT; CDR3 protein: CASRGGEQPQHF; J gene: TRBJ1-5; V gene: TRBV2; clone size: few; D gene: -
CDR3 DNA: TGTGCCAGCTCAGACGCGGGAGCCGGTGGTGAGCAGTTCTTC; CDR3 protein: CASSDAGAGGEQFF; J gene: TRBJ2-1; V gene: TRBV18; clone size: many; D gene: TRBD2
CDR3 DNA: TGTGCCATCAGTTTGCTAGCGAATGAGCAGTTCTTC; CDR3 protein: CAISLLANEQFF; J gene: TRBJ2-1; V gene: TRBV10-3; clone size: few; D gene: -
CDR3 DNA: TGTGCCAGCAGACTAGCGGGGCAGACCTACGAGCAGTACTTC; CDR3 protein: CASRLAGQTYEQYF; J gene: TRBJ2-7; V gene: TRBV12-3/TRBV12-4; clone size: -; D gene: TRBD2
CDR3 DNA: TGTGCCAGCAGTTCGATACTAGCGGGAGCTCGGGAGACCCAGTACTTC; CDR3 protein: CASSSILAGARETQYF; J gene: TRBJ2-5; V gene: TRBV6-5; clone size: -; D gene: TRBD2
CDR3 DNA: TGTGCCAGCTCACCGAGGACTAGCGGGAGCACCGGGGAGCTGTTTTTT; CDR3 protein: CASSPRTSGSTGELFF; J gene: TRBJ2-2; V gene: TRBV18; clone size: -; D gene: TRBD2
CDR3 DNA: TGCAGTGCCCCCCGACTAGCGGTAACCTACAATGAGCAGTTCTTC; CDR3 protein: CSAPRLAVTYNEQFF; J gene: TRBJ2-1; V gene: TRBV20-1; clone size: -; D gene: TRBD2
CDR3 DNA: TGTGCCAGCAGCTTGAGGCAGGATTACGTGGGCTACAATGAGCAGTTCTTC; CDR3 protein: CASSLRQDYVGYNEQFF; J gene: TRBJ2-1; V gene: TRBV5-6; clone size: few; D gene: -